These T cell receptor beta chains were read from a single sample in a study of T cell responses to AZD1222 COVID-19 vaccine. The table came from immunoSEQ multiplex PCR; TCRdb's copy has only in-frame clones and leaves some out. This sample has 150,000 to 200,000 clones, with roughly 92% found just once. The sample here was peripheral blood, taken on day 0 of AZD1222 vaccination. The source of these receptors is an adult in good health. Both conserved end residues are part of each CDR3. The D gene is left open where the match is weak. Expanded clones are given a class, and other clones once, few, many or no size at all.

clone size	V gene	D gene	J gene	CDR3 protein	CDR3 DNA
.	TRBV5-1	.	TRBJ1-1	CASSLAGAGSTEAFF	TGCGCCAGCAGCTTGGCCGGTGCAGGGAGCACTGAAGCTTTCTTT
.	TRBV19	TRBD1	TRBJ1-6	CASMGGTGTLHF	TGTGCCAGTATGGGGGGGACAGGCACCCTCCACTTT
.	TRBV7-9	.	TRBJ1-1	CASSIPLLTEAFF	TGTGCCAGCAGCATACCCTTGCTCACTGAAGCTTTCTTT
.	TRBV5-1	.	TRBJ1-2	CASNRGEPNYGYTF	TGCGCCAGCAATCGGGGGGAACCCAACTATGGCTACACCTTC
.	TRBV15	TRBD1	TRBJ2-5	CATRGDRGETQYF	TGTGCCACCAGGGGGGACAGGGGGGAGACCCAGTACTTC
.	TRBV19	.	TRBJ1-1	CASSMGQRSWYTEAFF	TGTGCCAGTAGTATGGGGCAGCGGAGTTGGTACACTGAAGCTTTCTTT
.	TRBV24-1	.	TRBJ1-5	CATSDPWTGTAQHF	TGTGCCACCAGTGACCCTTGGACGGGCACGGCCCAGCATTTT
once	TRBV6-5	TRBD2	TRBJ2-6	CASGESSGANVLTF	TGTGCAAGCGGGGAGTCTTCCGGGGCCAACGTCCTGACTTTC
.	TRBV5-4	TRBD1	TRBJ1-1	CASSLGGLRNTEAFF	TGTGCCAGCAGCTTAGGGGGCTTGCGGAACACTGAAGCTTTCTTT
.	TRBV7-2	TRBD1	TRBJ2-2	CATRDSSNTGELFF	TGTGCCACCCGGGACAGCTCGAACACCGGGGAGCTGTTTTTT
.	TRBV28	.	TRBJ1-1	CASALDIDLNTEAFF	TGTGCCAGCGCCCTGGATATTGACCTAAACACTGAAGCTTTCTTT
.	TRBV5-4	TRBD1	TRBJ1-2	CASSLVGQGNGYTF	TGTGCCAGCAGCCTTGTGGGACAGGGGAATGGCTACACCTTC
.	TRBV24-1	.	TRBJ2-2	CATSDLRDTGELFF	TGTGCCACCAGTGATTTGCGAGACACCGGGGAGCTGTTTTTT
.	TRBV30	TRBD2	TRBJ2-1	CAWTRGGGYNEQFF	TGTGCCTGGACGAGGGGCGGGGGGTACAATGAGCAGTTCTTC
.	TRBV19	TRBD2	TRBJ2-3	CASRSGGSADTQYF	TGTGCCAGCCGATCGGGAGGTTCGGCGGATACGCAGTATTTT
once	TRBV7-2	TRBD1	TRBJ1-2	CASSLQGRYTF	TGTGCCAGCAGCCTACAGGGGAGGTACACCTTC
.	TRBV20-1	.	TRBJ2-3	CSALYPQYF	TGCAGTGCTCTTTACCCGCAGTATTTT
.	TRBV6-6	.	TRBJ1-1	CASSLDRLNTEAFF	TGTGCCAGCAGTTTGGACAGACTAAACACTGAAGCTTTCTTT
.	TRBV6-2/TRBV6-3	.	TRBJ2-2	CASSRGANTGELFF	TGTGCCAGCAGTAGGGGAGCGAACACCGGGGAGCTGTTTTTT
.	TRBV28	.	TRBJ2-3	CASSLTGNPTDTQYF	TGTGCCAGCAGTTTAACAGGGAATCCAACAGATACGCAGTATTTT
.	TRBV7-2	TRBD2	TRBJ2-1	CASSARLAGLYNEQFF	TGTGCCAGCAGCGCCCGACTAGCGGGGCTTTACAATGAGCAGTTCTTC
.	TRBV18	.	TRBJ1-2	CASSPPTSFFVGYTF	TGTGCCAGCTCACCACCGACCAGTTTCTTCGTTGGCTACACCTTC
.	TRBV5-4	TRBD1	TRBJ1-5	CASSQPDRGAYSNQPQHF	TGTGCCAGCAGCCAACCGGACAGGGGCGCTTATAGCAATCAGCCCCAGCATTTT
.	TRBV19	.	TRBJ2-2	CASSIGTSLLPGELFF	TGTGCCAGTAGTATAGGGACGAGCCTTCTACCCGGGGAGCTGTTTTTT
once	TRBV4-3	TRBD2	TRBJ2-3	CASSQGLAGSTDTQYF	TGCGCCAGCAGCCAAGGGCTAGCGGGTAGCACAGATACGCAGTATTTT
.	TRBV4-3	.	TRBJ1-1	CASSQVLPRAGKMNTEAFF	TGCGCCAGCAGCCAAGTTTTGCCACGGGCAGGAAAGATGAACACTGAAGCTTTCTTT
.	TRBV5-1	.	TRBJ2-5	CASGEETQYF	TGCGCCAGCGGGGAGGAGACCCAGTACTTC
.	TRBV2	.	TRBJ2-5	CASRLTGLGETQYF	TGTGCCAGCAGATTAACAGGGCTTGGGGAGACCCAGTACTTC
.	TRBV5-1	.	TRBJ2-3	CASSPASDTQYF	TGCGCCAGCAGCCCGGCCTCAGATACGCAGTATTTT
.	TRBV7-9	.	TRBJ2-5	CASSPTGLGETQYF	TGTGCCAGCAGCCCTACAGGGTTGGGAGAGACCCAGTACTTC
few	TRBV19	.	TRBJ2-1	CASRGAGSYYNEQFF	TGTGCCAGTCGGGGGGCAGGCTCTTACTACAATGAGCAGTTCTTC
.	TRBV6-5	.	TRBJ1-1	CASSYAGENTEAFF	TGTGCCAGCAGTTACGCAGGGGAGAACACTGAAGCTTTCTTT
.	TRBV27	.	TRBJ2-7	CASSLLGSGDEQYF	TGTGCCAGCAGTTTATTGGGGAGCGGAGACGAGCAGTACTTC
.	TRBV13	.	TRBJ1-4	CASSPSQGRVFNEKLFF	TGTGCCAGCAGCCCATCTCAGGGAAGAGTCTTTAATGAAAAACTGTTTTTT
.	TRBV6-5	.	TRBJ1-1	CASSRSEVNTEAFF	TGTGCCAGCAGTAGAAGTGAGGTGAACACTGAAGCTTTCTTT
.	TRBV3-1/TRBV3-2	TRBD1	TRBJ1-6	CASSQGPLNRGKRSPLHF	TGTGCCAGCAGCCAAGGCCCGTTAAACAGGGGGAAACGTTCACCCCTCCACTTT
.	TRBV19	.	TRBJ1-1	CASSIDGGTNTEAFF	TGTGCCAGTAGTATAGACGGGGGGACGAACACTGAAGCTTTCTTT
.	TRBV10-3	.	TRBJ2-1	CAISESASGAGRNEQFF	TGTGCCATCAGTGAGTCGGCTAGTGGGGCAGGGAGGAATGAGCAGTTCTTC
.	TRBV12-3/TRBV12-4	TRBD2	TRBJ2-4	CASSFGRERKYF	TGTGCCAGCAGTTTCGGGCGGGAGCGAAAATACTTC